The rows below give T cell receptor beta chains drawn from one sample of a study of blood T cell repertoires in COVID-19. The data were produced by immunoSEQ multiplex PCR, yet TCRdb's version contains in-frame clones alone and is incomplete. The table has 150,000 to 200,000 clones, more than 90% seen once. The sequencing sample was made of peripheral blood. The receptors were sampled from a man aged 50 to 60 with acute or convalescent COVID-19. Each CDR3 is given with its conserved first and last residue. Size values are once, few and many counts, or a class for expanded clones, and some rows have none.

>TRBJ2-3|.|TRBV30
CAWSGQGAWDTQYF
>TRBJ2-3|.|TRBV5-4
CASSRGASGRGPPDTQYF
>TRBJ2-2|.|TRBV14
CASSRANTGELFF
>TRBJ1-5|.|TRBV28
CASSSGGVNQPQHF
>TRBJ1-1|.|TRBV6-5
CASRSGLGLFF
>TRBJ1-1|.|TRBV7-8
CASSTRQGMNTEAFF
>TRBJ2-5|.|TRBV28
CASSLGQGPQETQYF
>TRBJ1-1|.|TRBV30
CAWTGTENTEAFF
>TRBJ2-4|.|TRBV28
CASIGIPRYIQYF
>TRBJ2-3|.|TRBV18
CASSPTLGDTQYF
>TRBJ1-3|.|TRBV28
CASSFGGAGRSGNTIYF
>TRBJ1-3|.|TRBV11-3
CASSLGGSAGNTIYF
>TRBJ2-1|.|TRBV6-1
CASSKRGSSYNEQFF
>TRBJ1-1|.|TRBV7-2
CASSLAAEAFF
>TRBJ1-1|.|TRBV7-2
CASSLNQIGRSTEAFF
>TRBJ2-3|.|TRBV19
CASSPQDTDTQYF
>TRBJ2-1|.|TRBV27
CASTSSYNEQFF
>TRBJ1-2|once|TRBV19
CASSNGQGNGYTF
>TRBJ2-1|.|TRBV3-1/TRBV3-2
CASSRQWTSGATLYNEQFF
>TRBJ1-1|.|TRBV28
CASSLNRSGAFF
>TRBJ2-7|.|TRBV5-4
CASSLEDSDSYEQYF
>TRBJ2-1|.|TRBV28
CASSLWAPRTRREGNEQFF
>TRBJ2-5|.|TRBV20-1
CSVDSQKTQYF
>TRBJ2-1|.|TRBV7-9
CASSSGTSGLDEQFF
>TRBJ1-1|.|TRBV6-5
CASSYSSRTENTEAFF
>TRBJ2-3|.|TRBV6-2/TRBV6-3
CASSPGTSGGTDTQYF
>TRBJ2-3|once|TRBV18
CASSPPGDRGPDTQYF
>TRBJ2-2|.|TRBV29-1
CSVEFRQGGNTGELFF